The sequence of this TCR beta chain was determined in a study of glioma-infiltrating T cells after dendritic cell vaccination. Specified time point: after dendritic cell vaccination, including at tumor progression/relapse. The PCR used 60 V beta and 13 J beta primers. Data came from immunoSEQ multiplex PCR; TCRdb stores just in-frame clones and leaves some out. The table has 110,000 or so clones, about 90% seen once; the top ten hold 2.7%. Germline V gives CDR1 PRHDT, CDR2 FYEKMQ (reference sequence). V lost 4 bases and J lost 5, with 5 bases in between. The CDR3 sequence is 11 residues long. The gene calls are TRBV13 and TRBJ2-5; D is uncertain. The sample in question was blood, obtained after dendritic cell vaccination. The sequence was collected from a human donor with glioblastoma. The CDR3, as DNA: TGTGCCAGCAGCTCCGGGGAGACCCAGTACTTC. Translated: CASSSGETQYF.